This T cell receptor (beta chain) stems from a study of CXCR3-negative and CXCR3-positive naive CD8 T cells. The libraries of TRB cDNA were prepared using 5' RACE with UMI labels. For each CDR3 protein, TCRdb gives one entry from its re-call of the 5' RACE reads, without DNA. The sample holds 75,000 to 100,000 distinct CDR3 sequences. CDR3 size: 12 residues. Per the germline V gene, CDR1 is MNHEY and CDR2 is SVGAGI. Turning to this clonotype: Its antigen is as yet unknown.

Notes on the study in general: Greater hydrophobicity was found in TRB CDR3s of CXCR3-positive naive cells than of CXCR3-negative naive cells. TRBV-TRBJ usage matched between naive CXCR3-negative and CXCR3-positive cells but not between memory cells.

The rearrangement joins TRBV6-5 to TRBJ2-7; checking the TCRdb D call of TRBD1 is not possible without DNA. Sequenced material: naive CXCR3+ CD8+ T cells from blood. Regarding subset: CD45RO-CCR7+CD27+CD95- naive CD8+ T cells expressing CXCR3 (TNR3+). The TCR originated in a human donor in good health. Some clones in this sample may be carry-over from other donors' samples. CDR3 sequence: CASRTGTYEQYF.